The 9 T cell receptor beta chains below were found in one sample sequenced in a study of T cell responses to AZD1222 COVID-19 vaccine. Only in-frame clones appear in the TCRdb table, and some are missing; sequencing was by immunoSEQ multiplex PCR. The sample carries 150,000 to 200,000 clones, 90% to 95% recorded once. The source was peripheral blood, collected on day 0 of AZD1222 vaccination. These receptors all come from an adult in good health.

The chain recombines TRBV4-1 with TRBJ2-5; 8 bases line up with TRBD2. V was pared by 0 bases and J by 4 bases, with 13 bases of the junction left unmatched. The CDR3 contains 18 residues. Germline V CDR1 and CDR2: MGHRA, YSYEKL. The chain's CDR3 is CASSQESTAGVLGETQYF. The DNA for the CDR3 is TGCGCCAGCAGCCAAGAGAGCACAGCGGGAGTGTTAGGAGAGACCCAGTACTTC.

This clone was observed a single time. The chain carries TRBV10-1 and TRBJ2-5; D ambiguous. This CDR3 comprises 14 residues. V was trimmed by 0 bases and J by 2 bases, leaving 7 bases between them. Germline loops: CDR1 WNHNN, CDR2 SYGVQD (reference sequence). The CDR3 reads CASSESQVQETQYF. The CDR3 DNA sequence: TGCGCCAGCAGTGAGTCCCAGGTTCAAGAGACCCAGTACTTC.

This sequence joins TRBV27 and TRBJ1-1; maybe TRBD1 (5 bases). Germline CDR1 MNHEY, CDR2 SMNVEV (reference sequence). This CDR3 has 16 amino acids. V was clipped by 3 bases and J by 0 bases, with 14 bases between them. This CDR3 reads CASSFMGRGLNTEAFF. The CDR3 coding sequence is TGTGCCAGCAGTTTTATGGGGCGCGGGTTGAACACTGAAGCTTTCTTT.

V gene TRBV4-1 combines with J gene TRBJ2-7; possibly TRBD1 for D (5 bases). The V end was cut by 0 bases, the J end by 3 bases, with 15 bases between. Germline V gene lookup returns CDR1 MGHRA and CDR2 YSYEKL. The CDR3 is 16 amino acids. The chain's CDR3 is CASSQDRGGRDYEQYF. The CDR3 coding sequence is TGCGCCAGCAGCCAAGATAGGGGCGGACGTGACTACGAGCAGTACTTC.

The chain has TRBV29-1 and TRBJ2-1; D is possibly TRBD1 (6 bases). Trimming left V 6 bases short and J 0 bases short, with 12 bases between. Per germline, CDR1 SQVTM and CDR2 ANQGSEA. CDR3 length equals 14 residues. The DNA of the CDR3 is TGCAGCGTGAACAGGGACCCCTCCTACAATGAGCAGTTCTTC. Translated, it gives CSVNRDPSYNEQFF.

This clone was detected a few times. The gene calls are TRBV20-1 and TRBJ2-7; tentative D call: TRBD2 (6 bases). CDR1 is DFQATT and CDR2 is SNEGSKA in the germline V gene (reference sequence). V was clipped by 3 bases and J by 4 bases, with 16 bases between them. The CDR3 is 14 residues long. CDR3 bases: TGCAGTGCTAGTCAGGTCGCGGGGAAATACGAGCAGTACTTC. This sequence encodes CSASQVAGKYEQYF.

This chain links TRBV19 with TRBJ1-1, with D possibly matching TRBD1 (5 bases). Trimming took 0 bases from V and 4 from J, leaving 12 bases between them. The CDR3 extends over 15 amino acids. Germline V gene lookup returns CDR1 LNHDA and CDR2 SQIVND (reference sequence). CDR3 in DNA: TGTGCCAGTAGTATAGATGCAGGGAGGGGCACTGAAGCTTTCTTT. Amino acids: CASSIDAGRGTEAFF.

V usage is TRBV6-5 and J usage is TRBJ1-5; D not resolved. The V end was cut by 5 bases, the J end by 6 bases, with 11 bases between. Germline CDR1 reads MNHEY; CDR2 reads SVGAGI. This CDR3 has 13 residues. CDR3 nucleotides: TGTGCCAGCAGTCGGGAAGGGCTTCAGCCCCAGCATTTT. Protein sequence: CASSREGLQPQHF.

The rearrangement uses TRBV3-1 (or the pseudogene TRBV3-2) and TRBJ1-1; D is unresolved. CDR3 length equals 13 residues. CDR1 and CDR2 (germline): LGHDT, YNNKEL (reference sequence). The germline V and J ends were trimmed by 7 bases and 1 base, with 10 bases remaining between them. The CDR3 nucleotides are TGTGCCAGCAATACACAGCCGAACACTGAAGCTTTCTTT. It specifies CASNTQPNTEAFF.